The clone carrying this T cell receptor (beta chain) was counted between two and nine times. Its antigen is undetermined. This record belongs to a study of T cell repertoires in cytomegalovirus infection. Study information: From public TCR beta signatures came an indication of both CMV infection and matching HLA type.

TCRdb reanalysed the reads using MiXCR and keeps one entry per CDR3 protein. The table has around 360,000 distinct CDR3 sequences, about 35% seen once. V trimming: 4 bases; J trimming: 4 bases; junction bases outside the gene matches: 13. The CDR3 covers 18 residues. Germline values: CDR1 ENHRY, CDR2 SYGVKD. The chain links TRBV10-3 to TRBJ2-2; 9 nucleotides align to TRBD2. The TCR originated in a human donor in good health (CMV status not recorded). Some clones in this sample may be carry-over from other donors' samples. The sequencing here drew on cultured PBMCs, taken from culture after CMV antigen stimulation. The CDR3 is CAISGGVAGDRSTGELFF. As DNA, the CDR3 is TGTGCCATCAGTGGAGGCGTAGCGGGAGATAGAAGCACCGGGGAGCTGTTTTTT.